The text below deals with one T cell receptor beta chain. This sample stems from a study of Ad26.COV2.S vaccination and SARS-CoV-2 variants. At the level of the study: Intramuscular Ad26.COV2.S doses were given once or twice, 56 days apart.

The treatment here: around 19 received Ad26.COV2.S at low or high dose, single or two shots; roughly 5 received placebo; per-sample allocation not given. Day 63 following the first vaccine or placebo injection was when the samples were taken. The germline V and J ends were trimmed by 5 bases and 4 bases, with 17 bases remaining between them. The CDR3 has 15 amino acids. Germline CDR1 reads SGHVS; CDR2 reads FNYEAQ. The data were produced by immunoSEQ multiplex PCR, yet TCRdb's version contains in-frame clones alone and is incomplete. In the table there are about 680,000 clones, roughly nine tenths of which are singletons.

The sequencing used peripheral blood, collected in a trial of Ad26.COV2.S vaccine versus placebo. The gene calls are TRBV7-6 and TRBJ2-5, with D possibly TRBD2 on 5 matching bases. The sequence came from a person aged 18-60 years who received the Ad26.COV2.S COVID-19 vaccine or a placebo. Here the CDR3 reads CASSPGSGIRETQYF. The CDR3 DNA is TGTGCCAGCAGCCCGGGGTCAGGCATCCGAGAGACCCAGTACTTC.